One TCR beta chain is described in this entry. The sample originates from a study of shared clonotypes between healthy human individuals. Germline V lookup: CDR1 MGHRA, CDR2 YSYEKL. The CDR3 is made up of 13 amino acids. V dropped 1 base and J dropped 10 bases, with 11 bases sitting between them. Sequencing used immunoSEQ multiplex PCR; TCRdb keeps in-frame clones, though not all of them. The sample contains fewer than 3 million clones, roughly 92% of which appear only once. The sequence was obtained from a man aged 18 to 29 in good health. Some clones in this sample may be carry-over from other donors' samples. Sequencing was done on a sample of naive CD4+ T cells from PBMCs. As to subset: CD45RA+ positively selected. V usage is TRBV4-1 and J usage is TRBJ2-1; D gene ambiguous. The CDR3 region has the DNA TGCGCCAGCAGCCAAGTGTGGCGCGGAGAGCAGTTCTTC. Encoded protein: CASSQVWRGEQFF.